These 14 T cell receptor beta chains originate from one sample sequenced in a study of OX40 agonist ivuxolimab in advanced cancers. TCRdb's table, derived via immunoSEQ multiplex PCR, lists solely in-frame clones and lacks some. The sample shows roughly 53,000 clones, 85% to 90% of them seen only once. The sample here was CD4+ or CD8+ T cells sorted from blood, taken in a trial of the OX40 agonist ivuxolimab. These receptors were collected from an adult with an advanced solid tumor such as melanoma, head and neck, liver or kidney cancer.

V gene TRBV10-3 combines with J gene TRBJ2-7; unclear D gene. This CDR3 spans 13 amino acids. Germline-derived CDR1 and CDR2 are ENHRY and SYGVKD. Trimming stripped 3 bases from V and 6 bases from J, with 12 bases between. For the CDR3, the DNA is TGTGCCATCAGTGACCCTCCGGTAACCGAGCAGTACTTC. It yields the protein CAISDPPVTEQYF.

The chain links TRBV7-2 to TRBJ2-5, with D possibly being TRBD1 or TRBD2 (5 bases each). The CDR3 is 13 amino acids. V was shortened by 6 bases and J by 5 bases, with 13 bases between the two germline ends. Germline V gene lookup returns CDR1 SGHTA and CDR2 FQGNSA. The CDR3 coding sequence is TGTGCCAGCAGACGGGACCCAGGGGAGACCCAGTACTTC. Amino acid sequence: CASRRDPGETQYF. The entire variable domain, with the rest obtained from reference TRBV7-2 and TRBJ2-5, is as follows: GAGVSQSPSNKVTEKGKDVELRCDPISGHTALYWYRQSLGQGLEFLIYFQGNSAPDKSGLPSDRFSAERTGGSVSTLTIQRTQQEDSAVYLCASRRDPGETQYFGPGTRLLVL.

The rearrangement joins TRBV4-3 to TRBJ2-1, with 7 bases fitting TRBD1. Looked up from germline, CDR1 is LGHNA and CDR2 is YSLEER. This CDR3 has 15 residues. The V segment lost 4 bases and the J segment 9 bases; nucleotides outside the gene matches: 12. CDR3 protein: CASSRGQVGPAEQFF. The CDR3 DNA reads TGCGCCAGCAGCCGAGGACAGGTTGGCCCGGCTGAGCAGTTCTTC.

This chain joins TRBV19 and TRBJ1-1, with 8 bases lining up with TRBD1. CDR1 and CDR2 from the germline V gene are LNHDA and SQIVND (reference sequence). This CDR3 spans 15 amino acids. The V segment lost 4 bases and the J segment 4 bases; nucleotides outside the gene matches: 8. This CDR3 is CASSTARGRVTEAFF. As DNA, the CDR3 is TGTGCCAGTAGTACCGCCAGGGGGCGTGTCACTGAAGCTTTCTTT.

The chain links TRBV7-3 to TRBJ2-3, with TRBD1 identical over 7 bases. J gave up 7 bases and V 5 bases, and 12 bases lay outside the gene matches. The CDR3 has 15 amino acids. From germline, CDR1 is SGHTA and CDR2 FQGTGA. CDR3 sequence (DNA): TGTGCCAGCAGCCGTGCTTTCACAGGGGCAAATACGCAGTATTTT. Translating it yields CASSRAFTGANTQYF.

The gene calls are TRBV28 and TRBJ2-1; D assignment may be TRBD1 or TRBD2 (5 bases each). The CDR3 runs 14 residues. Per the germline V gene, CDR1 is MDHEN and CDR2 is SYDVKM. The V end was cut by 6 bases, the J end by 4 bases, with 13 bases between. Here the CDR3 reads CASSPRRTYNEQFF. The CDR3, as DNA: TGTGCCAGCAGCCCTCGGAGGACATACAATGAGCAGTTCTTC.

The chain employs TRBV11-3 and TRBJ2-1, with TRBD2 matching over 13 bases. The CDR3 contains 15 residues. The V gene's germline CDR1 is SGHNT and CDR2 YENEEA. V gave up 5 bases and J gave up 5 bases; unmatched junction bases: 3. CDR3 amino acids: CASSAGLAGNNEQFF. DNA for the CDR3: TGTGCCAGCAGCGCGGGACTAGCGGGAAACAATGAGCAGTTCTTC.

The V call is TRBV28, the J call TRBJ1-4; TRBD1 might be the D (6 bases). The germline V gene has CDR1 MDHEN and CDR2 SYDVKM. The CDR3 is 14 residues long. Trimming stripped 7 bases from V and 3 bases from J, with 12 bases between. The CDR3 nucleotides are TGTGCCAGCACCCTATGGGGGCCTAATGAAAAACTGTTTTTT. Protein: CASTLWGPNEKLFF.

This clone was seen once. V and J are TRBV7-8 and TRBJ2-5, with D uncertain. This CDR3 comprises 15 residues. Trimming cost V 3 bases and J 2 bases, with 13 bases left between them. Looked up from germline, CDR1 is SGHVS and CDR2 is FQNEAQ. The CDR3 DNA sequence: TGTGCCAGCAGCTTTTCCTCGTTAGGACAAGAGACCCAGTACTTC. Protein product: CASSFSSLGQETQYF.

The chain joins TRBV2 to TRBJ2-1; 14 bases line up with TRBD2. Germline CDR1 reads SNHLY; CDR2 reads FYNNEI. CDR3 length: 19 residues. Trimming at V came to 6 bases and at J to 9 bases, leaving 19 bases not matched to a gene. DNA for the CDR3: TGTGCCAGCAGGCCAGTCCCGGGACTAGCGGGAGTGGGACGGGGTGAGCAGTTCTTC. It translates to CASRPVPGLAGVGRGEQFF.

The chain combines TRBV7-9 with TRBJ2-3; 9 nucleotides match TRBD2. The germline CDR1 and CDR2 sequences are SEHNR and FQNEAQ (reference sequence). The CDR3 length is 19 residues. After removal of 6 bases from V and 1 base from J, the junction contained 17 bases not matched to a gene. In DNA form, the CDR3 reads TGTGCCAGCAGAACACTACGGGCTAGCGGGAAGTTCCGCACAGATACGCAGTATTTT. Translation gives CASRTLRASGKFRTDTQYF.

The CDR3 DNA is TGCGCCAGCAGCTTTCTTGGGGCTCAACTGGGAAACACCATATATTTT. Its translation is CASSFLGAQLGNTIYF. V and J are TRBV5-1 and TRBJ1-3; D perhaps matches TRBD1 (5 bases). The CDR3 consists of 16 residues. The germline CDR1 and CDR2 sequences are SGHRS and YFSETQ. Trimming removed 2 bases from V and 4 bases from J, with 16 bases in between.

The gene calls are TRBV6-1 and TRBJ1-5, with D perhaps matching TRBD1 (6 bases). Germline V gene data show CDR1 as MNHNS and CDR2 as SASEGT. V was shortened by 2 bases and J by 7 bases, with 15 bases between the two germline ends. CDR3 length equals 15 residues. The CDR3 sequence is CASSEPPGDGQPQHF. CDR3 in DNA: TGTGCCAGCAGTGAACCCCCAGGGGATGGCCAGCCCCAGCATTTT.

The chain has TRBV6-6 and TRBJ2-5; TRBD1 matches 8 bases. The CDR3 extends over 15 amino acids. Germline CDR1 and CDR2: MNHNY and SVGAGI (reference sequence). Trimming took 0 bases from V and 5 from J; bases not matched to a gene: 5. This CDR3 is CASSYSQGAHETQYF. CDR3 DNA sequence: TGTGCCAGCAGTTACTCTCAGGGGGCGCATGAGACCCAGTACTTC.